Below, 5 T cell receptor beta chains from the same sample are listed, as sequenced in a study of T-cell memory formation after mild COVID-19. TCRdb recomputed calls from the 5' RACE reads with MiXCR, one row per CDR3 protein. This table has about 350,000 distinct CDR3 sequences, under 30% appearing once. The sequencing input was PBMCs or a T cell subset sorted from them (not recorded which). These receptors all stem from an adult woman who had mild COVID-19 (a few samples of this study predate the infection). Cell type and time point are not known.

There are a few counts of this clonotype. The chain employs TRBV6-5 and TRBJ2-6; D ambiguous. This CDR3 is 14 amino acids long. From germline, CDR1 is MNHEY and CDR2 SVGAGI. The V end was cut by 7 bases, the J end by 0 bases, with 7 bases between. CDR3: CASTLRSGANVLTF. CDR3 bases: TGTGCCAGCACCCTCCGCTCTGGGGCCAACGTCCTGACTTTC.

This clonotype was detected only a few times. V is TRBV3-1 and J is TRBJ2-7; D is unresolved. V lost 1 base and J lost 7, with 8 bases in between. The germline gives CDR1 LGHDT, CDR2 YNNKEL (reference sequence). This CDR3 has 12 residues. CDR3 sequence reads: CASSQGIEEQYF. In DNA, the CDR3 is TGTGCCAGCAGCCAAGGGATAGAAGAGCAGTACTTC.

The rearrangement links TRBV29-1 to TRBJ2-7; possible D gene TRBD1, 6 bases. The CDR3 covers 14 residues. Trimming shortened V by 8 bases and J by 0 bases, and 17 bases separated the two germline ends. Germline values: CDR1 SQVTM, CDR2 ANQGSEA. The CDR3 protein is CSIRGGQASYEQYF. The CDR3 nucleotides are TGCAGCATCAGAGGGGGTCAGGCCTCCTACGAGCAGTACTTC.

The chain uses TRBV28 and TRBJ1-3; D gene ambiguous. Germline-derived CDR1 and CDR2 are MDHEN and SYDVKM. The CDR3 is made up of 13 amino acids. The germline V and J ends were trimmed by 7 bases and 4 bases, with 11 bases remaining between them. The CDR3 sequence is CASNREPGNTIYF. DNA of the CDR3: TGTGCCAGCAATCGCGAACCCGGAAACACCATATATTTT. Using reference TRBV28 and TRBJ1-3 for the parts outside the CDR3, the full variable domain is DVKVTQSSRYLVKRTGEKVFLECVQDMDHENMFWYRQDPGLGLRLIYFSYDVKMKEKGDIPEGYSVSREKKERFSLILESASTNQTSMYLCASNREPGNTIYFGEGSWLTVV.

The rearrangement links TRBV25-1 to TRBJ2-1, with 8 bases aligning to TRBD2. Germline-derived CDR1 and CDR2 are MGHDK and SYGVNS. Germline trimming cut 5 bases from V and 2 bases from J; bases unmatched to any gene: 8. The CDR3 length is 16 residues. CDR3 protein: CASSPVGGGPYNEQFF. CDR3 DNA sequence: TGTGCCAGCAGTCCCGTTGGCGGGGGGCCCTACAATGAGCAGTTCTTC.